This TCR beta chain was observed in a study of CD8 T cells in ankylosing spondylitis. A single record per CDR3 protein comes from TCRdb applying MiXCR to the 5' RACE reads. The top ten hold roughly 9% of the sample, which has 350,000 or so distinct CDR3 sequences, 11% seen once. Looked up from germline, CDR1 is DFQATT and CDR2 is SNEGSKA (reference sequence). The CDR3 runs 14 residues. V shed 3 bases and J 6 bases; nucleotides not matched to a gene: 8. This clonotype was observed many times. The chain has TRBV20-1 and TRBJ1-2, with TRBD1 matching over 9 bases. This clonotype was obtained from a female donor with ankylosing spondylitis or in good health (not recorded which). The sample taken for sequencing was blood, either unsorted or a sorted T cell fraction (not recorded which). For the CDR3, the DNA is TGCAGTGCTAGTCCCGGACAGGGGAGGGATGGCTACACCTTC. Its protein is CSASPGQGRDGYTF.